Sequencing of this TCR beta chain was carried out in a study of human T cells and chemical hapten exposure. TCRdb used MiXCR to reprocess the 5' RACE reads, holding one entry per CDR3 protein. The sample yields tens of thousands of distinct CDR3 sequences, 7.7% seen once. The germline V gene has CDR1 SGHDT and CDR2 YYEEEE. J was trimmed by 8 bases and V by 6 bases; bases with no gene match: 9. The CDR3 covers 14 residues. Sequencing started from total RNA isolated from unfractionated whole blood. The TCR originated in a male donor in good health. The genes are TRBV5-6 and TRBJ2-1, with 9 nucleotides matching TRBD2. The CDR3 nucleotides read TGTGCCAGCACGGGACTAGCTGGGTTCCATGAGCAGTTCTTC. This gives the protein CASTGLAGFHEQFF. Drawing the rest from reference TRBV5-6 and TRBJ2-1, the complete variable domain is DAGVTQSPTHLIKTRGQQVTLRCSPKSGHDTVSWYQQALGQGPQFIFQYYEEEERQRGNFPDRFSGHQFPNYSSELNVNALLLGDSALYLCASTGLAGFHEQFFGPGTRLTVL.